The sequence of this T cell receptor (beta chain) was determined in a study of T cell changes during pregnancy in multiple sclerosis. Data came from immunoSEQ multiplex PCR; TCRdb stores just in-frame clones and leaves some out. The table records some 120,000 clones, around 95% of them present only once. V was pared by 3 bases and J by 7 bases, with 13 bases between. This CDR3 comprises 14 residues. CDR1 is LNHDA and CDR2 is SQIVND in the germline V gene (reference sequence). The chain links TRBV19 to TRBJ2-1, with D possibly TRBD2 on 6 matching bases. This TCR was recovered from a female donor with multiple sclerosis, enrolled in a pregnancy study. The specimen comprised peripheral blood, sampled after pregnancy. CDR3 nucleotide sequence: TGTGCCAGTAGTATGGCGGGATGGGGGAATGAGCAGTTCTTC. Amino acids: CASSMAGWGNEQFF.